One and the same sample provided the 15 T cell receptor beta chains below, sequenced in a study of graft-versus-host responses after intestinal transplantation. Their specific antigens are unknown. The protocol was immunoSEQ multiplex PCR, while the TCRdb copy is restricted to in-frame clones and leaves out a portion. The sample yields about 130,000 clones, 85% to 95% seen once. The sequencing used unstimulated CD4+ T cells sorted from spleen or lymph node cells, collected before intestinal transplant. The receptors come from a human donor who received an intestinal transplant.

The chain combines TRBV9 with TRBJ2-1; tentatively, D is TRBD1 or TRBD2 (5 bases each). Germline CDR1 reads SGDLS; CDR2 reads YYNGEE. CDR3 length: 17 amino acids. Between the trimmed V and J ends, which lost 0 bases and 4 bases, there was a span of 17 bases. The DNA for the CDR3 is TGTGCCAGCAGCGTAGCTTCGGGGACCCAAATATACAATGAGCAGTTCTTC. This gives the protein CASSVASGTQIYNEQFF.

V gene TRBV10-3 combines with J gene TRBJ2-7; 13 bases map to TRBD2. V was clipped by 4 bases and J by 4 bases; unmatched bases: 1. This CDR3 has 14 residues. CDR1 ENHRY and CDR2 SYGVKD come from the germline V gene. The CDR3 spells CAISGTSGSYEQYF. As DNA, the CDR3 is TGTGCCATCAGTGGGACTAGCGGGAGTTACGAGCAGTACTTC.

This chain links TRBV6-1 with TRBJ1-1; TRBD1 might be the D (5 bases). CDR3 length: 13 residues. The ends were cut back, 7 bases at V and 5 bases at J, with 14 bases in the middle. Germline values: CDR1 MNHNS, CDR2 SASEGT. In nucleotides, the CDR3 is TGTGCCAGCAAGCGGGGCCTGGAGACTGAAGCTTTCTTT. Translation gives CASKRGLETEAFF.

The CDR3 region is CASSFSPSGNYEQYF. CDR3 nucleotides: TGTGCCAGCAGTTTCTCCCCTAGCGGAAACTACGAGCAGTACTTC. The chain employs TRBV28 and TRBJ2-7, with 7 bases aligning to TRBD2. The germline V gene has CDR1 MDHEN and CDR2 SYDVKM. This CDR3 is built from 15 residues. With V trimmed by 3 bases and J by 3 bases, 8 bases remained unmatched.

CDR3 sequence reads: CASRLGLAAYNEQFF. The CDR3 DNA sequence: TGCGCCAGCAGACTGGGACTAGCGGCTTACAATGAGCAGTTCTTC. The chain carries TRBV5-1 and TRBJ2-1, with 11 bases identical to TRBD2. Trimming removed 5 bases from V and 4 bases from J; junction bases left unmatched: 5. Germline CDR1 SGHRS, CDR2 YFSETQ. The CDR3 contains 15 residues.

The CDR3 sequence is CASSPPGSGGNQPQHF. The CDR3, as DNA: TGTGCCAGCTCACCACCCGGTAGCGGCGGCAATCAGCCCCAGCATTTT. This chain links TRBV18 with TRBJ1-5, with D unclear. V lost 0 bases, J lost 2 bases, and 11 bases lay in between. CDR3 size: 16 residues. The germline CDR1 and CDR2 sequences are KGHSH and LQKENI. The entire variable domain, with the rest obtained from reference TRBV18 and TRBJ1-5, is as follows: NAGVMQNPRHLVRRRGQEARLRCSPMKGHSHVYWYRQLPEEGLKFMVYLQKENIIDESGMPKERFSAEFPKEGPSILRIQQVVRGDSAAYFCASSPPGSGGNQPQHFGDGTRLSIL.

This clone came up once. The V gene is TRBV28, the J gene TRBJ1-5, with D possibly matching TRBD1 (5 bases). Germline V gene data show CDR1 as MDHEN and CDR2 as SYDVKM. CDR3 length equals 16 residues. The V end was cut by 2 bases, the J end by 2 bases, with 13 bases between. The chain's CDR3 is CASSLPFPGRNQPQHF. The CDR3 nucleotides are TGTGCCAGCAGTTTACCCTTTCCGGGGCGCAATCAGCCCCAGCATTTT.

This clone turned up a few times. The V call is TRBV6-5, the J call TRBJ1-4; no definite D call. The germline V gene encodes CDR1 MNHEY and CDR2 SVGAGI. V dropped 2 bases and J dropped 4 bases, with 8 bases sitting between them. The CDR3 covers 14 residues. The DNA of the CDR3 is TGTGCCAGCAGTTACCGGGGATTTAATGAAAAACTGTTTTTT. It translates to CASSYRGFNEKLFF.

This clone was picked up one time. The chain uses TRBV2 and TRBJ2-1, with 7 bases fitting TRBD2. The germline V gene encodes CDR1 SNHLY and CDR2 FYNNEI. V was clipped by 0 bases and J by 10 bases; unmatched bases: 9. The CDR3 is 15 amino acids. The CDR3 spells CASSEALQGLKEQFF. For the CDR3, the DNA is TGTGCCAGCAGTGAAGCGCTTCAGGGACTAAAGGAGCAGTTCTTC.

The chain recombines TRBV4-2 with TRBJ2-7; 11 nucleotides align to TRBD1. CDR1 and CDR2 from the germline V gene are LGHNA and YNFKEQ. There are 17 residues in the CDR3. The V segment lost 3 bases and the J segment 5 bases; nucleotides outside the gene matches: 12. CDR3 protein: CASSQRGLGTGGNEQYF. The CDR3 DNA reads as TGTGCCAGCAGCCAGAGGGGCCTAGGGACAGGGGGGAACGAGCAGTACTTC.

V usage is TRBV5-6 and J usage is TRBJ1-5; no firm D call. CDR3 size: 17 residues. The germline CDR1 and CDR2 sequences are SGHDT and YYEEEE. The V end lost 5 bases, the J end lost 4 bases, and 22 bases lay between the germline ends. CDR3 protein: CASSRWAQKIRNQPQHF. For the CDR3, the DNA is TGTGCCAGCAGTCGTTGGGCCCAAAAAATTAGGAATCAGCCCCAGCATTTT.

This chain links TRBV27 with TRBJ2-7; TRBD1 agrees at 8 bases. Per the germline V gene, CDR1 is MNHEY and CDR2 is SMNVEV (reference sequence). This CDR3 region has 14 residues. The V and J ends lost 2 bases and 2 bases, in that order; junction bases with no gene match: 2. The CDR3 sequence: CASSLRQGPYEQYF. CDR3 coding DNA: TGTGCCAGCAGTTTAAGACAGGGGCCCTACGAGCAGTACTTC.

CDR3 DNA sequence: TGTGCCAGCAGCTTTTACGGGGTATCCTACAATGAGCAGTTCTTC. Translation gives CASSFYGVSYNEQFF. The chain uses TRBV11-2 and TRBJ2-1; possibly TRBD2 for D (5 bases). V was shortened by 3 bases and J by 1 base, with 10 bases between the two germline ends. The germline V gene has CDR1 SGHAT and CDR2 FQNNGV. The CDR3 spans 15 residues.

J is TRBJ2-7 and V is TRBV6-6; no reliable D call. The CDR3 runs 13 residues. Germline V gene sequence: CDR1 MNHNY, CDR2 SVGAGI (reference sequence). V was shortened by 7 bases and J by 2 bases, with 12 bases between the two germline ends. CDR3 residues: CASKVYGAYEQYF. As DNA, the CDR3 is TGTGCCAGCAAAGTATATGGGGCCTACGAGCAGTACTTC.

The chain employs TRBV11-2 and TRBJ2-5; D is uncertain. V shed 3 bases and J shed 2 bases, with 4 bases lying between them. The germline CDR1 and CDR2 sequences are SGHAT and FQNNGV. This CDR3 has 12 amino acids. Written as DNA, the CDR3 is TGTGCCAGCAGCTTTCAACAAGAGACCCAGTACTTC. Its protein is CASSFQQETQYF.